This TCR beta chain was recovered during a study of immune evolution from preneoplasia to lung adenocarcinoma (dated by TCRdb to about 2021). In the study overall: HLA loss of heterozygosity was seen in roughly 6.6%, 14% and 36% of AIS, MIA and ADC lesions, and in no AAH lesions. The study profiled immune contexture across lung adenocarcinoma precursors and invasive adenocarcinoma using immune gene expression, TCR sequencing and multiplex immunofluorescence. Resected precursor lesions (AAH, AIS, MIA) and invasive adenocarcinomas were compared with paired morphologically normal lung tissue. The sample size was set by how many specimens were available, not by a prior power calculation. The immune data were combined with whole exome sequencing and methylation data from the same cohort of nodules. The overall cohort comprised some 53 patients with pulmonary nodules who underwent surgical resection. The TCR sequencing data were obtained from a few dozen patients. It was reported in the study that 105 samples were used for TCR sequencing. POLYSOLVER was used to infer Class I HLA alleles from exome data, and LOHHLA was used to detect allele-specific HLA loss. The research as a whole found: Clonality was highest in normal lung, while later-stage lesions appeared to have lower clonality but higher T cell density and diversity. The findings reflected association rather than direct causation, and larger cohorts with long-term follow-up and longitudinal biopsies were considered necessary. Top T cell clone frequencies were highest in normal lung and appeared to decrease progressively from AAH through AIS, MIA and invasive adenocarcinoma. Because every patient came from Japan and China, how well the results apply to Western populations was uncertain. KRAS-mutant nodules showed the highest T cell clonality compared with EGFR-mutant or double wild-type lesions.

Germline trimming: 3 bases from V, 5 bases from J; junction bases outside gene matches: 8. CDR3 length: 16 amino acids, cysteine to phenylalanine. The CDR3 DNA has 48 bases and is translated from base 1. For CDR1 and CDR2, the germline V gene lists MDHEN and SYDVKM. About this clone itself: Its antigen is unknown. No clone much larger than this one lies a single base away; base qualities are absent.

Using the immunoSEQ hsTCRbeta Kit, TCR beta CDR3 regions were sequenced from DNA. For the original study's pipeline: TCR sequencing data were analysed with the ImmunoSEQ Analyzer. T cell clonality was calculated on productive rearrangements as 1 minus Pielou's evenness. To measure T cell diversity, the inverse Simpson index was applied to productive templates. T cell density was TCR beta template counts normalized to usable DNA, estimated by amplifying and sequencing housekeeping genes. TCR metrics were compared across histologic stages using two-sided Kruskal-Wallis tests. TCRdb took over this immuneACCESS table, retaining in-frame rearrangements with V and J assigned. Such tables are incomplete; in checked studies, under half of the missing clones stem from an unresolved V gene, and the remainder is unexplained. Clone size and V and J calls were adopted from that table, with D and trimming inferred from the DNA. This sample lists 14,000 or so clones; 75% to 90% were detected once. Together, the top ten hold 4.9% of the sample.

Between the mid-2010s and the late 2010s, the patients underwent resection in either Japan or China. The histologic diagnosis of each case was independently confirmed on H&E slides by two lung cancer pathologists. Macro-dissection after pathologic assessment enriched premalignant or tumor cells for nucleic acid extraction. FFPE tissue was used for DNA isolation with the AllPrep DNA/RNA FFPE Kit. The rearranged chain carries TRBV28 and TRBJ2-3; the junction holds 10 bases that match TRBD1. The specimen was FFPE minimally invasive lung adenocarcinoma tissue. The cell subset or site label on this specimen signifies: micro-invasive lung adenocarcinoma (MIA). This receptor was taken from a person aged 70 to 85 with lung adenocarcinoma. The DNA is TGTGCCAGCAGTTTGGTAGGGACAGGGGTCATAGATACGCAGTATTTT. Its protein product is CASSLVGTGVIDTQYF. The variable domain in full, with residues beyond the CDR3 obtained from the reference TRBV28 and TRBJ2-3 genes, is DVKVTQSSRYLVKRTGEKVFLECVQDMDHENMFWYRQDPGLGLRLIYFSYDVKMKEKGDIPEGYSVSREKKERFSLILESASTNQTSMYLCASSLVGTGVIDTQYFGPGTRLTVL.